This entry describes one TCR beta chain. Its matching antigen is unknown. One end of the junction varies from germline; a read error may be responsible. Amplified material comprised TCR beta CDR3 regions derived from RNA transcripts. First-round RT-PCR employed HTBI primers, with a second-round multiplex PCR after it. TCRdb reanalysed the multiplex PCR reads using MiXCR and keeps one entry per CDR3 protein. The top ten clones hold 8.5% to 14% of a sample with 1 million to 1.3 million distinct CDR3 sequences, around a third of them seen once. The record originates from a study of Graves' ophthalmopathy and Graves' hyperthyroidism. Study summary: Hyperthyroidism was classified as stable if no ophthalmopathy occurred within 18 months of follow-up. Regarding the study as a whole: Blood contained most expanded thyroid clonotypes exceeding 0.001 frequency.

This CDR3 is 17 amino acids long. Per germline, CDR1 SGHTA and CDR2 FQGNSA. The sequenced sample was peripheral blood or thyroid tissue (not recorded which). This chain connects TRBV7-2 to TRBJ2-5; TRBD1 agrees at 9 bases. The clonotype originates from an adult man with Graves' hyperthyroidism. The CDR3 DNA is TGTGCCGGCAGCTTGGACCGGGACAGGGATTTCAGGGAGACCCAGTACTTC. This sequence encodes CAGSLDRDRDFRETQYF.